The 24 T cell receptor beta chains given below trace back to one sample, sequenced in a study of OX40 agonist ivuxolimab in advanced cancers. The method was immunoSEQ multiplex PCR; TCRdb's version includes in-frame clones alone and lacks a portion of them. The sample holds some 98,000 clones; 75% to 95% are singletons and the top ten take less than 0.4%. The source was CD4+ or CD8+ T cells sorted from blood, collected in a trial of the OX40 agonist ivuxolimab. The receptors here all came from an adult with an advanced solid tumor such as melanoma, head and neck, liver or kidney cancer.

This clone has only one observation. The chain combines TRBV7-2 with TRBJ2-1; 10 bases match TRBD2. V dropped 4 bases and J dropped 6; count of bases not matched to a gene: 3. CDR1 and CDR2 (germline): SGHTA, FQGNSA. The CDR3 is 14 amino acids. The DNA of the CDR3 is TGTGCCAGCAGCTCGGGACTAGCGACCAATGAGCAGTTCTTC. Its translation: CASSSGLATNEQFF.

This sequence joins TRBV19 and TRBJ2-1; D is unresolved. CDR1 and CDR2 (germline): LNHDA, SQIVND (reference sequence). There are 13 residues in the CDR3. Trimming left V 3 bases short and J 9 bases short, with 12 bases between. For the CDR3, the DNA is TGTGCCAGTAGTATCAAACCGATAGCTGAGCAGTTCTTC. It is translated as CASSIKPIAEQFF. The full variable domain, its missing parts supplied by reference TRBV19 and TRBJ2-1, is DGGITQSPKYLFRKEGQNVTLSCEQNLNHDAMYWYRQDPGQGLRLIYYSQIVNDFQKGDIAEGYSVSREKKESFPLTVTSAQKNPTAFYLCASSIKPIAEQFFGPGTRLTVL.

The chain has TRBV30 and TRBJ2-2; 10 bases are a match to TRBD2. Trimming at V came to 0 bases and at J to 12 bases, leaving 4 bases not matched to a gene. The CDR3 is 13 residues long. Germline V gene lookup returns CDR1 GTSNPN and CDR2 SVGIG (reference sequence). CDR3 residues: CAWSVGLAAQLFF. CDR3 nucleotide sequence: TGTGCCTGGAGTGTAGGACTAGCGGCCCAGCTGTTTTTT.

V and J are TRBV5-1 and TRBJ2-6, with D perhaps TRBD1 (6 bases). V was clipped by 2 bases and J by 4 bases, with 10 bases between them. The CDR3 is 15 residues long. From germline, CDR1 is SGHRS and CDR2 YFSETQ. The DNA for the CDR3 is TGCGCCAGCAGCTTAACAGGGTTCGGGGCCAACGTCCTGACTTTC. Protein product: CASSLTGFGANVLTF.

The V and J genes are TRBV28 and TRBJ1-1; 12 bases line up with TRBD1. V shed 5 bases, J shed 8 bases, and the junction held 12 bases outside the gene matches. CDR3 length: 16 residues. Germline values: CDR1 MDHEN, CDR2 SYDVKM. CDR3 sequence reads: CASSPPTGTGGREAFF. The CDR3 region has the DNA TGTGCCAGCAGTCCCCCCACAGGGACAGGGGGCCGGGAAGCTTTCTTT.

J is TRBJ1-2 and V is TRBV27; 9 nucleotides agree with TRBD1. With V trimmed by 5 bases and J by 7 bases, 11 bases remained unmatched. The CDR3 runs to 15 residues. The germline V gene has CDR1 MNHEY and CDR2 SMNVEV (reference sequence). The CDR3 coding sequence is TGTGCCAGCAGTCGATTAACCGGGACAGGGCCTGGCTACACCTTC. Protein sequence: CASSRLTGTGPGYTF.

The rearrangement links TRBV7-2 to TRBJ2-5; 7 bases line up with TRBD2. Germline V gene lookup returns CDR1 SGHTA and CDR2 FQGNSA. This CDR3 has 15 residues. Losses at the gene ends were 3 bases for V and 3 bases for J; bases not matched to a gene: 7. The CDR3 here is CASSFSGLEKETQYF. CDR3 nucleotides: TGTGCCAGCAGCTTTTCAGGACTAGAGAAAGAGACCCAGTACTTC.

J is TRBJ2-7 and V is TRBV6-5; 12 nucleotides agree with TRBD2. CDR3 size: 15 residues. Trimming cost V 6 bases and J 2 bases; bases outside gene matches: 5. Germline V lookup: CDR1 MNHEY, CDR2 SVGAGI. The CDR3 bases are TGTGCCAGCAGCCGGACTAGCGGGGACCCCTACGAGCAGTACTTC. Encoded protein: CASSRTSGDPYEQYF.

The chain links TRBV5-5 to TRBJ2-3; possibly TRBD1 for D (6 bases). Germline V gene data show CDR1 as SGHKS and CDR2 as YYEKEE (reference sequence). V was shortened by 3 bases and J by 4 bases, with 12 bases between the two germline ends. This CDR3 contains 14 residues. CDR3 sequence reads: CASSWKKGADTQYF. CDR3 sequence (DNA): TGTGCCAGCAGCTGGAAAAAGGGGGCAGATACGCAGTATTTT.

The chain couples TRBV5-1 to TRBJ2-3; 7 positions match TRBD2. From germline, CDR1 is SGHRS and CDR2 YFSETQ. The trim removed 4 bases at V and 4 bases at J, leaving 12 bases unmatched. This CDR3 is built from 16 residues. The CDR3, as DNA: TGCGCCAGCAGCCGATCAGCGGGAAGTAGCCCAGATACGCAGTATTTT. Its translation: CASSRSAGSSPDTQYF.

The V call is TRBV5-6, the J call TRBJ1-2; 7 positions agree with TRBD1. Unmatched junction bases numbered 5, after V lost 1 base and J lost 5 bases. CDR3 length: 14 residues. The germline V gene has CDR1 SGHDT and CDR2 YYEEEE. CDR3: CASSLRDRSYGYTF. In DNA, the CDR3 is TGTGCCAGCAGCTTGCGGGACAGATCTTATGGCTACACCTTC.

The chain is built from TRBV2 and TRBJ2-1; D gene uncertain. This CDR3 region has 11 residues. The ends were cut back, 4 bases at V and 6 bases at J, with 4 bases in the middle. The V gene's germline CDR1 is SNHLY and CDR2 FYNNEI. The CDR3 bases are TGTGCCAGCAGTGGCGGCAATGAGCAGTTCTTC. This gives the protein CASSGGNEQFF.

In this sample, this clone turned up once. As DNA, the CDR3 is TGTGCCAGCAGCACGGGACAGTCTTACAATCAGCCCCAGCATTTT. Amino acid sequence: CASSTGQSYNQPQHF. The chain has TRBV9 and TRBJ1-5, with 7 bases lining up with TRBD1. Germline loops: CDR1 SGDLS, CDR2 YYNGEE. The CDR3 covers 15 residues. With V trimmed by 4 bases and J by 3 bases, 7 bases remained unmatched.

The rearrangement links TRBV28 to TRBJ1-4; D call uncertain. CDR3 length: 14 amino acids. V dropped 7 bases and J dropped 3 bases, with 12 bases sitting between them. Germline V gene data show CDR1 as MDHEN and CDR2 as SYDVKM. CDR3 sequence (DNA): TGTGCCAGCACCTTAGCGGGTCCTAATGAAAAACTGTTTTTT. Amino acid sequence: CASTLAGPNEKLFF.

In this sample, this clone turned up once. V and J are TRBV30 and TRBJ2-5, with 7 bases aligning to TRBD2. The CDR3 totals 14 residues. Looked up from germline, CDR1 is GTSNPN and CDR2 is SVGIG (reference sequence). The V and J ends lost 3 bases and 6 bases, in that order; junction bases with no gene match: 10. The CDR3 sequence: CAWRSGTVKQTQYF. The CDR3 nucleotides read TGTGCCTGGAGAAGCGGGACCGTTAAACAGACCCAGTACTTC.

This clone has just one count. The V gene is TRBV5-1, the J gene TRBJ1-2, with D unclear. V lost 4 bases and J 5 bases, leaving 12 bases between the germline ends. The germline V gene has CDR1 SGHRS and CDR2 YFSETQ. CDR3 length: 13 amino acids. CDR3 region: CASSQDPQYGYTF. Here the CDR3 DNA reads TGCGCCAGCAGCCAGGATCCACAGTATGGCTACACCTTC.

The V call is TRBV6-5, the J call TRBJ2-3; the D is unclear. CDR1 is MNHEY, CDR2 SVGAGI, per germline. V was trimmed by 4 bases and J by 2 bases, leaving 16 bases between them. This CDR3 contains 16 residues. The CDR3 here is CASSSGLTLITDTQYF. For the CDR3, the DNA is TGTGCCAGCAGTTCGGGCCTGACTCTGATCACAGATACGCAGTATTTT.

The chain couples TRBV2 to TRBJ1-5, with D possibly being TRBD1 (5 bases). Looked up from germline, CDR1 is SNHLY and CDR2 is FYNNEI. The CDR3 consists of 16 residues. The ends were cut back, 4 bases at V and 2 bases at J, with 15 bases in the middle. This CDR3 reads CASSAEGMLGNQPQHF. The CDR3, as DNA: TGTGCCAGCAGTGCTGAGGGGATGTTGGGCAATCAGCCCCAGCATTTT.

This chain uses TRBV7-3 with TRBJ2-6, with 11 bases lining up with TRBD1. CDR3 length equals 19 residues. Germline V gene data show CDR1 as SGHTA and CDR2 as FQGTGA. The trim removed 2 bases at V and 1 base at J, leaving 7 bases unmatched. As DNA, the CDR3 is TGTGCCAGCAGCTTATGGACAGGGGGCACTCATTCTGGGGCCAACGTCCTGACTTTC. Its protein product is CASSLWTGGTHSGANVLTF.

A single count supports this clone. The gene calls are TRBV9 and TRBJ2-5; a weak D match, TRBD1 (5 bases). The germline V and J ends were trimmed by 0 bases and 0 bases, with 12 bases remaining between them. The V gene's germline CDR1 is SGDLS and CDR2 YYNGEE. The CDR3 is 16 amino acids. Here the CDR3 reads CASSVGSRVYQETQYF. DNA for the CDR3: TGTGCCAGCAGCGTAGGAAGCAGGGTTTACCAAGAGACCCAGTACTTC.

The CDR3 is CASSLTGSSYNEQFF. The CDR3 DNA is TGTGCCAGCAGCTTAACCGGAAGCTCCTACAATGAGCAGTTCTTC. This chain uses TRBV5-4 with TRBJ2-1; D ambiguous. Germline CDR1 is SGHNT and CDR2 is YYREEE (reference sequence). The CDR3 spans 15 residues. The V and J ends lost 2 bases and 0 bases respectively, with 9 bases between them. The full variable domain, completed using reference TRBV5-4 and TRBJ2-1, is ETGVTQSPTHLIKTRGQQVTLRCSSQSGHNTVSWYQQALGQGPQFIFQYYREEENGRGNFPPRFSGLQFPNYSSELNVNALELDDSALYLCASSLTGSSYNEQFFGPGTRLTVL.

A single count supports this clone. J is TRBJ2-4 and V is TRBV5-1, with 7 positions matching TRBD2. With 3 bases clipped from V and 4 bases from J, the junction kept 7 bases outside the gene matches. Germline assignment: CDR1 SGHRS and CDR2 YFSETQ. This CDR3 comprises 15 residues. The CDR3 protein is CASSSSPGLKNIQYF. CDR3 bases: TGCGCCAGCAGCTCGAGTCCGGGACTAAAAAACATTCAGTACTTC.

The genes are TRBV21-1 and TRBJ2-2; no check of the table's D call, TRBD1, against the DNA was made. TRBV21-1 is an annotated pseudogene. The CDR3 is made up of 17 amino acids. The CDR3 DNA follows: TGTGCCAGCAGCAAAGGAATGAAGGACAGGGCAGGCGGGGAGCTGTTTTTT. This gives the protein CASSKGMKDRAGGELFF.

The gene calls are TRBV18 and TRBJ1-2, with TRBD1 matching 7 bases. Germline values: CDR1 KGHSH, CDR2 LQKENI. Unmatched junction bases numbered 6, after V lost 6 bases and J lost 2 bases. This CDR3 is built from 14 residues. CDR3 region: CASSLGRGNYGYTF. The CDR3 nucleotides read TGTGCCAGCTCCCTTGGCAGGGGGAACTATGGCTACACCTTC.